These 13 T cell receptor beta chains originate from one sample sequenced in a study of T-cell memory formation after mild COVID-19. From the 5' RACE reads, TCRdb called clonotypes with MiXCR, one entry per CDR3 protein. The sample gives roughly 45,000 distinct CDR3 sequences, 25% to 35% of which show up once; 35% to 50% is in the top ten. The source material was PBMCs or a T cell subset sorted from them (not recorded which). The receptors shown here come from a man aged 18 to 30 who had mild COVID-19 (a few samples of this study predate the infection). Cell type and time point are not known.

V is TRBV10-3 and J is TRBJ2-1; weak D call: TRBD1 (5 bases). Germline values: CDR1 ENHRY, CDR2 SYGVKD. Trimming took 10 bases from V and 4 from J, leaving 20 bases between them. This CDR3 spans 15 amino acids. This CDR3 reads CASRISGQGYNEQFF. CDR3 coding DNA: TGTGCCAGCCGCATCTCGGGCCAGGGTTACAATGAGCAGTTCTTC.

Concerning this clonotype itself: The junction departs from the called germline gene at one end, perhaps through a read error. The gene calls are TRBV11-2 and TRBJ2-3; D is unresolved. The length of the CDR3 is 18 residues. Germline CDR1 is SGHAT and CDR2 is FQNNGV. The CDR3, as DNA: TGTGCCAGCAGCGTAGACGATTTCGCGATTAATCGAACAGATACGCAGTATTTT. Its protein product is CASSVDDFAINRTDTQYF.

This chain uses TRBV12-5 with TRBJ1-3; D possibly corresponds to TRBD1 (5 bases). The V gene lost 3 bases and the J gene lost 0 bases, with 15 bases spanning the gap. CDR1 and CDR2 from the germline V gene are LGHNT and FRNRAP. The length of the CDR3 is 17 residues. The CDR3 sequence: CASGFITDSRSGNTIYF. The CDR3 bases are TGTGCTAGTGGTTTCATCACCGACAGTCGCTCTGGAAACACCATATATTTT. Complete variable domain (other parts from reference TRBV12-5 and TRBJ1-3): DARVTQTPRHKVTEMGQEVTMRCQPILGHNTVFWYRQTMMQGLELLAYFRNRAPLDDSGMPKDRFSAEMPDATLATLKIQPSEPRDSAVYFCASGFITDSRSGNTIYFGEGSWLTVV.

The gene calls are TRBV12-3 or TRBV12-4 and TRBJ2-3; D might be TRBD2 (6 bases). The CDR3 runs to 11 residues. The ends were cut back, 1 base at V and 14 bases at J, with 10 bases in the middle. CDR3 protein: CASSLGDSWYF. In nucleotides, the CDR3 is TGTGCCAGCAGTTTAGGGGACTCATGGTATTTT.

The chain combines TRBV20-1 with TRBJ2-7, with TRBD1 matching over 7 bases. Germline V lookup: CDR1 DFQATT, CDR2 SNEGSKA (reference sequence). CDR3 size: 13 residues. The V segment lost 1 base and the J segment 2 bases; nucleotides outside the gene matches: 2. In DNA, the CDR3 is TGCAGTGCTAGAGGACAGGGAACCTACGAGCAGTACGTC. It yields the protein CSARGQGTYEQYV.

Ten or more counts support this clonotype. The chain carries TRBV2 and TRBJ2-3, with D uncertain. Germline-derived CDR1 and CDR2 are SNHLY and FYNNEI. The CDR3 consists of 14 residues. V was cut by 1 base and J by 6 bases, with 11 bases left in between. CDR3 loop: CASSEVPGWDTQYF. CDR3 DNA sequence: TGTGCCAGCAGTGAAGTGCCAGGATGGGATACGCAGTATTTT. The full variable domain, rest sourced from reference TRBV2 and TRBJ2-3, is EPEVTQTPSHQVTQMGQEVILRCVPISNHLYFYWYRQILGQKVEFLVSFYNNEISEKSEIFDDQFSVERPDGSNFTLKIRSTKLEDSAMYFCASSEVPGWDTQYFGPGTRLTVL.

This clonotype showed up just a few times. The genes are TRBV4-3 and TRBJ2-3; D is unresolved. V lost 0 bases, J lost 2 bases, and 9 bases lay in between. Germline V gene data show CDR1 as LGHNA and CDR2 as YSLEER. This CDR3 is built from 15 residues. Here the CDR3 reads CASSQDVRSTDTQYF. The CDR3 nucleotides read TGCGCCAGCAGCCAAGATGTGAGGTCCACAGATACGCAGTATTTT.

V is TRBV25-1 and J is TRBJ2-7; 8 positions match TRBD1. V trimming: 3 bases; J trimming: 4 bases; junction bases outside the gene matches: 2. The length of the CDR3 is 13 residues. CDR1 and CDR2 (germline): MGHDK, SYGVNS. The CDR3 bases are TGTGCCAGCAGTGACGGGGACAGGTACGAGCAGTACTTC. It codes for CASSDGDRYEQYF.

The gene calls are TRBV7-9 and TRBJ2-3; D is ambiguous. The CDR3 extends over 16 amino acids. Trimming took 5 bases from V and 0 from J, leaving 15 bases between them. Per the germline V gene, CDR1 is SEHNR and CDR2 is FQNEAQ (reference sequence). The CDR3 protein is CASSHVQGPSTDTQYF. CDR3 nucleotide sequence: TGTGCCAGCAGCCACGTCCAAGGGCCAAGCACAGATACGCAGTATTTT.

V usage is TRBV6-5 and J usage is TRBJ2-3, with 9 bases aligning to TRBD1. The trim removed 10 bases at V and 4 bases at J, leaving 9 bases unmatched. The V gene's germline CDR1 is MNHEY and CDR2 SVGAGI. CDR3 length: 14 amino acids. CDR3 coding DNA: TGTGCCACCAATCAGGGACAGGGATCAGATACGCAGTATTTT. Protein sequence: CATNQGQGSDTQYF.

This clonotype was observed many times. J is TRBJ2-5 and V is TRBV11-2, with 8 bases aligning to TRBD2. V gave up 2 bases and J gave up 2 bases; unmatched junction bases: 10. CDR3 length equals 17 residues. Germline V CDR1 and CDR2: SGHAT, FQNNGV. This chain's CDR3 is CASSLIPAGASQETQYF. CDR3 in DNA: TGTGCCAGCAGCTTAATCCCAGCGGGGGCCTCTCAAGAGACCCAGTACTTC.

In this sample, this clonotype turned up many times. Here the CDR3 DNA reads TGTGCCAGCGGCGGACAGAACTACGAGCAGTACGTC. Its protein is CASGGQNYEQYV. The chain couples TRBV7-9 to TRBJ2-7; TRBD1 is a possible D gene (6 bases). V lost 8 bases, J lost 3 bases, and 11 bases lay in between. CDR3 size: 12 residues. CDR1 SEHNR and CDR2 FQNEAQ come from the germline V gene (reference sequence).

CDR3: CASSQDLAGGKDTQYF. The CDR3 DNA sequence: TGCGCCAGCAGCCAAGACCTAGCGGGGGGTAAAGATACGCAGTATTTT. The V gene is TRBV4-3, the J gene TRBJ2-3; TRBD2 matches at 11 bases. CDR3 size: 16 residues. The ends lost 0 bases at V and 5 bases at J; junction bases unmatched: 4. Germline CDR1 LGHNA, CDR2 YSLEER.